What follows are 26 T cell receptor beta chains derived from one specimen sequenced in a study of cytomegalovirus exposure and HLA in healthy donors. The study ran its PCR with 60 Vbeta and 13 Jbeta primers. The table came from immunoSEQ multiplex PCR; TCRdb's copy has only in-frame clones and leaves some out. The sample lists some 130,000 clones, 79% occurring once. Sequencing was performed on PBMCs. The receptors stem from a man aged 40-49 years in good health and CMV-seropositive.

This clone turned up a few times. At one boundary the junction diverges from the germline segment, which might be a read error. This sequence joins TRBV5-4 and TRBJ2-2; 12 bases align to TRBD2. The CDR3 is made up of 15 amino acids. Germline CDR1 is SGHNT and CDR2 is YYREEE (reference sequence). In DNA form, the CDR3 reads TGCGGTCTAGCGGGAGGGCCGGGTTTCTCCGGGGAGCTGTTTTTT. Translation gives CGLAGGPGFSGELFF.

The chain carries TRBV11-2 and TRBJ2-6; the D gene is possibly TRBD2 (6 bases). CDR1 and CDR2 from the germline V gene are SGHAT and FQNNGV. The CDR3 spans 17 residues. V was pared by 5 bases and J by 1 base, with 15 bases between. The CDR3 is CASSLLGGGSGANVLTF. The CDR3, as DNA: TGTGCCAGCAGCCTCCTGGGAGGAGGGTCTGGGGCCAACGTCCTGACTTTC.

The CDR3 is CASSLSGGVSTEAFF. In DNA form, the CDR3 reads TGTGCCAGCAGTTTATCGGGGGGGGTTAGCACTGAAGCTTTCTTT. The rearrangement links TRBV28 to TRBJ1-1; D is possibly TRBD1 (5 bases). Trimming removed 1 base at V and 4 bases at J, with 13 bases between. The CDR3 has 15 residues. Germline CDR1 reads MDHEN; CDR2 reads SYDVKM.

V is TRBV19 and J is TRBJ1-4; 10 bases map to TRBD1. The germline V gene encodes CDR1 LNHDA and CDR2 SQIVND (reference sequence). Unmatched junction bases numbered 10, after V lost 7 bases and J lost 8 bases. This CDR3 spans 15 amino acids. CDR3 residues: CASTAGQGVGEKLFF. The CDR3, as DNA: TGTGCCAGTACCGCCGGACAGGGGGTAGGGGAAAAACTGTTTTTT.

CDR3 in DNA: TGTGCCAGCTCACCGGGACAGGAGCGGGCCCGTAATTCACCCCTCCACTTT. Residues: CASSPGQERARNSPLHF. This rearrangement joins TRBV18 to TRBJ1-6; TRBD1 aligns across 8 bases. V shed 3 bases and J 6 bases; nucleotides not matched to a gene: 10. The CDR3 runs 17 residues. Germline-derived CDR1 and CDR2 are KGHSH and LQKENI.

This clone occurred a few times. The chain links TRBV7-9 to TRBJ1-1; D is uncertain. Trimming removed 5 bases at V and 0 bases at J, with 13 bases between. The length of the CDR3 is 15 residues. Germline CDR1 is SEHNR and CDR2 is FQNEAQ (reference sequence). This CDR3 is CASSLANSLNTEAFF. Here the CDR3 DNA reads TGTGCCAGCAGCCTCGCCAACAGCCTGAACACTGAAGCTTTCTTT.

J is TRBJ1-1 and V is TRBV11-2, with D hard to call. V was trimmed by 1 base and J by 5 bases, leaving 11 bases between them. This CDR3 contains 14 residues. Germline loops: CDR1 SGHAT, CDR2 FQNNGV. The CDR3, as DNA: TGTGCCAGCAGCTTAGTAGAGGGCCGGACTGAAGCTTTCTTT. This sequence encodes CASSLVEGRTEAFF.

The chain uses TRBV7-2 and TRBJ2-7; a weak D match, TRBD1 (7 bases). The CDR3 contains 16 residues. Germline CDR1 SGHTA, CDR2 FQGNSA. V gave up 5 bases and J gave up 3 bases, with 20 bases separating them. The CDR3: CASSQGGAELNYEQYF. The DNA of the CDR3 is TGTGCCAGCAGCCAGGGGGGAGCGGAACTAAACTACGAGCAGTACTTC.

In the case of this clone: At one boundary the junction diverges from the germline segment, which might be a read error. The CDR3, as DNA: TGCGCCAGCAGCTCTATAGCCTCTGGGGCCAACGTCCCGACTTTC. Its protein is CASSSIASGANVPTF. This sequence joins TRBV5-1 and TRBJ2-6; D possibly corresponds to TRBD1 (5 bases). From germline, CDR1 is SGHRS and CDR2 YFSETQ. This CDR3 spans 15 amino acids.

The rearrangement links TRBV12-2 to TRBJ2-7; the table's D call of TRBD1 was not tested on the DNA. TRBV12-2 is designated a pseudogene. CDR3 length equals 13 residues. The CDR3 region has the DNA TGTGCAAGTCGCTCCAACATCTCCTACGAGCAGTACTTC. It encodes CASRSNISYEQYF.

This chain uses TRBV6-1 with TRBJ2-5; D is undetermined. Trimming took 11 bases from V and 0 from J, leaving 19 bases between them. Germline CDR1 is MNHNS and CDR2 is SASEGT. The CDR3 has 15 amino acids. In nucleotides, the CDR3 is TGTGCCTCCCCGCGGCAGCCTAAGTACCAAGAGACCCAGTACTTC. Residues: CASPRQPKYQETQYF.

The chain links TRBV27 to TRBJ2-7; 9 nucleotides align to TRBD1. V lost 0 bases, J lost 9 bases, and 6 bases stayed unmatched. CDR3 length: 14 amino acids. Germline V lookup: CDR1 MNHEY, CDR2 SMNVEV (reference sequence). Here the CDR3 reads CASSLSRTGARQYF. The CDR3 bases are TGTGCCAGCAGTTTATCGAGGACAGGGGCTCGGCAGTACTTC.

This clone was counted a few times. This chain joins TRBV10-2 and TRBJ2-3; 9 bases align to TRBD1. CDR3 length equals 15 residues. Germline V CDR1 and CDR2: WSHSY, SAAADI. J lost 1 base, V lost 8 bases, and 7 bases had no gene match. The CDR3 DNA follows: TGCGCCAGCCTTGCCAGGGACAGGGGCACAGATACGCAGTATTTT. This sequence encodes CASLARDRGTDTQYF.

The chain couples TRBV11-2 to TRBJ1-6, with D maybe TRBD1 (6 bases). V dropped 5 bases and J dropped 10 bases, with 30 bases sitting between them. There are 19 residues in the CDR3. Germline assignment: CDR1 SGHAT and CDR2 FQNNGV. The chain's CDR3 is CASSPRGARSPSRNSPLHF. DNA of the CDR3: TGTGCCAGCAGCCCCCGGGGGGCTCGTAGTCCTTCCCGGAACTCACCCCTCCACTTT.

This clone was counted only a few times. The genes are TRBV20-1 and TRBJ2-5, with D unclear. Germline values: CDR1 DFQATT, CDR2 SNEGSKA (reference sequence). The CDR3 sequence is 11 residues long. V lost 7 bases to trimming and J lost 5 bases, with 11 bases between them. The CDR3 here is CSVVSRETQYF. The DNA for the CDR3 is TGCAGTGTAGTCTCCCGGGAGACCCAGTACTTC.

The chain joins TRBV30 to TRBJ2-1; 8 bases agree with TRBD2. The CDR3 is 14 residues long. V lost 2 bases to trimming and J lost 4 bases; unmatched junction nucleotides: 4. The germline V gene encodes CDR1 GTSNPN and CDR2 SVGIG (reference sequence). The CDR3 is CAWSRLAGYNEQFF. CDR3 coding DNA: TGTGCCTGGAGTCGTCTAGCGGGTTACAATGAGCAGTTCTTC.

The V gene is TRBV9, the J gene TRBJ1-2; no clear D. The CDR3 is 14 amino acids. Trimming pared 0 bases from V and 2 bases from J, leaving 8 bases between. CDR1 and CDR2 (germline): SGDLS, YYNGEE. DNA for the CDR3: TGTGCCAGCAGCGTAGCTACGTTGAACTATGGCTACACCTTC. Its protein product is CASSVATLNYGYTF.

This chain joins TRBV7-9 and TRBJ1-3; D call uncertain. The CDR3 has 14 amino acids. Trimming pared 4 bases from V and 0 bases from J, leaving 7 bases between. Germline V lookup: CDR1 SEHNR, CDR2 FQNEAQ (reference sequence). CDR3 in amino acids: CASSSSDSGNTIYF. In nucleotides, the CDR3 is TGTGCCAGCAGCTCCAGCGACTCTGGAAACACCATATATTTT. Based on the CDR3 plus reference TRBV7-9 and TRBJ1-3, the full variable domain is DTGVSQNPRHKITKRGQNVTFRCDPISEHNRLYWYRQTLGQGPEFLTYFQNEAQLEKSRLLSDRFSAERPKGSFSTLEIQRTEQGDSAMYLCASSSSDSGNTIYFGEGSWLTVV.

The rearrangement joins TRBV5-1 to TRBJ2-1; D may be TRBD1 (6 bases). The CDR3 extends over 17 amino acids. Trimming shortened V by 4 bases and J by 5 bases, and 22 bases separated the two germline ends. Germline assignment: CDR1 SGHRS and CDR2 YFSETQ. The CDR3 region has the DNA TGCGCCAGCAGCCTCAGCTTCGGGCTCGAGGGGGACAATGAGCAGTTCTTC. Residues: CASSLSFGLEGDNEQFF.

This clone has more than one count but fewer than ten. The J gene is TRBJ1-4, the V gene TRBV28, with D possibly being TRBD1 (5 bases). Germline CDR1 and CDR2: MDHEN and SYDVKM. Between the trimmed V and J ends, which lost 7 bases and 8 bases, there was a span of 17 bases. This CDR3 spans 14 amino acids. CDR3 sequence reads: CASTSGREYEKLFF. The CDR3, as DNA: TGTGCCAGCACCTCAGGCAGGGAATACGAAAAACTGTTTTTT.

The rearrangement joins TRBV7-9 to TRBJ1-4; D uncertain. V lost 5 bases and J lost 4, with 8 bases in between. This CDR3 spans 13 amino acids. Germline V gives CDR1 SEHNR, CDR2 FQNEAQ (reference sequence). The CDR3 sequence is CASSLSGNEKLFF. Written as DNA, the CDR3 is TGTGCCAGCAGCCTATCGGGTAATGAAAAACTGTTTTTT.

The chain links TRBV7-9 to TRBJ2-1; maybe TRBD2 (6 bases). Germline assignment: CDR1 SEHNR and CDR2 FQNEAQ (reference sequence). The CDR3 is 13 amino acids. Trimming stripped 5 bases from V and 8 bases from J, with 13 bases between. CDR3 region: CASSTTSFYEQFF. In DNA, the CDR3 is TGTGCCAGCAGCACGACTAGTTTTTATGAGCAGTTCTTC.

The genes are TRBV28 and TRBJ1-2; D remains unclear. V was shortened by 5 bases and J by 4 bases, with 20 bases between the two germline ends. The CDR3 extends over 16 amino acids. The germline V gene encodes CDR1 MDHEN and CDR2 SYDVKM. CDR3 sequence reads: CASSQLLITAPYGYTF. Here the CDR3 DNA reads TGTGCCAGCAGTCAATTACTCATCACAGCTCCCTATGGCTACACCTTC.

This chain connects TRBV9 to TRBJ2-5, with D possibly matching TRBD2 (6 bases). V was pared by 0 bases and J by 2 bases, with 17 bases between. This CDR3 contains 17 residues. Germline-derived CDR1 and CDR2 are SGDLS and YYNGEE. The CDR3 protein is CASSVGVPGEGQETQYF. CDR3 bases: TGTGCCAGCAGCGTAGGAGTCCCGGGAGAGGGACAAGAGACCCAGTACTTC.

This chain links TRBV19 with TRBJ2-7; the D gene is possibly TRBD2 (5 bases). The ends were cut back, 6 bases at V and 0 bases at J, with 15 bases in the middle. CDR3 length: 15 residues. Germline-derived CDR1 and CDR2 are LNHDA and SQIVND (reference sequence). CDR3 amino acids: CASSTSTGSSYEQYF. DNA for the CDR3: TGTGCCAGTAGCACTTCGACGGGGAGCTCCTACGAGCAGTACTTC.

The chain carries TRBV7-6 and TRBJ1-4; 9 bases match TRBD1. The CDR3 sequence is 15 residues long. Germline CDR1 reads SGHVS; CDR2 reads FNYEAQ. The V and J ends lost 5 bases and 4 bases, in that order; junction bases with no gene match: 5. CDR3 nucleotides: TGTGCCAGCAGCCCTGAGACAGGGGGTAATGAAAAACTGTTTTTT. It translates to CASSPETGGNEKLFF.